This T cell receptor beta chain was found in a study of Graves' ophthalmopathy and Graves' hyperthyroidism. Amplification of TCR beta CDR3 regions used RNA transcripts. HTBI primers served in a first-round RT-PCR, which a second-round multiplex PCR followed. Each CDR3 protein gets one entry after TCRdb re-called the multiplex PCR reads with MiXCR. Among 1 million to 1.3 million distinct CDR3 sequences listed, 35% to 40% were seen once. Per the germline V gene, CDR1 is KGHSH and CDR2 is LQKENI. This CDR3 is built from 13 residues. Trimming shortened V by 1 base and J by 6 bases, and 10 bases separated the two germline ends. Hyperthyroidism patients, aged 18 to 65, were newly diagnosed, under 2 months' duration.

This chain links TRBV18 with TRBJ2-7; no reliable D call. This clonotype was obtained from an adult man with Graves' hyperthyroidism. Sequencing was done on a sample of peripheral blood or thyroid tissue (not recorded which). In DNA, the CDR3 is TGTGCCAGCTCACCACGGGTAGTTGCCGAGCAGTACTTC. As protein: CASSPRVVAEQYF.